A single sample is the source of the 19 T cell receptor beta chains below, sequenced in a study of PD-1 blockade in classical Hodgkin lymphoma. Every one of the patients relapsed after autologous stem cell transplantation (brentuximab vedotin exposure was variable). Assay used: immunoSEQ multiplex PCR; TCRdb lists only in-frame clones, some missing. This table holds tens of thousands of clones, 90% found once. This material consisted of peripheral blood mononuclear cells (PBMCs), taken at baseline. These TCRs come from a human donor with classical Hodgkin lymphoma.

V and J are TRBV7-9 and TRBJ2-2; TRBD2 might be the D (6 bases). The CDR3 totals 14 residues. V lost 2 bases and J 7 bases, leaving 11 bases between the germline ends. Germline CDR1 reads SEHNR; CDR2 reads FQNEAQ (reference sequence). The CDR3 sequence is CASSLSSGLGELFF. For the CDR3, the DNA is TGTGCCAGCAGCTTAAGTTCGGGACTCGGGGAGCTGTTTTTT.

The chain's CDR3 is CASRRASTDTQYF. The CDR3, as DNA: TGTGCCAGCAGGAGGGCTAGCACAGATACGCAGTATTTT. The chain uses TRBV2 and TRBJ2-3; maybe TRBD2 (5 bases). CDR1 SNHLY and CDR2 FYNNEI come from the germline V gene. V shed 6 bases and J shed 0 bases, with 7 bases lying between them. The CDR3 has 13 amino acids.

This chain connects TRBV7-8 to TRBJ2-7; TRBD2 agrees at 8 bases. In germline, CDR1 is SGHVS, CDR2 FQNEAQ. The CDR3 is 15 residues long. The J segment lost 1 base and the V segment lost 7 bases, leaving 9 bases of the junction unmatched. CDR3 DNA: TGTGCCAGCACCCCCGGACTAGCCCTTTCCTACGAGCAGTACTTC. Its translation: CASTPGLALSYEQYF. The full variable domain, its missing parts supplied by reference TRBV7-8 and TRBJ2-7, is GAGVSQSPRYKVAKRGQDVALRCDPISGHVSLFWYQQALGQGPEFLTYFQNEAQLDKSGLPSDRFFAERPEGSVSTLKIQRTQQEDSAVYLCASTPGLALSYEQYFGPGTRLTVT.

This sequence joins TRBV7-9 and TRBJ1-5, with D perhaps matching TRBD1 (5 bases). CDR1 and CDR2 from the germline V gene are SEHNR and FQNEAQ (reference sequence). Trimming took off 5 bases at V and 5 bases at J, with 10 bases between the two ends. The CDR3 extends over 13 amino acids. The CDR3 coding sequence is TGTGCCAGCAGCGTGGGGGGTTATCAGCCCCAGCATTTT. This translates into CASSVGGYQPQHF.

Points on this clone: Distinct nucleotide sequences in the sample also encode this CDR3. CDR3 DNA: TGTGCCAGTAGTATCGTAGGAGGCAATCAGCCCCAGCATTTT. This encodes CASSIVGGNQPQHF. The chain is built from TRBV19 and TRBJ1-5, with D hard to call. V was cut by 3 bases and J by 2 bases, with 8 bases left in between. This CDR3 is 14 amino acids long. Germline assignment: CDR1 LNHDA and CDR2 SQIVND (reference sequence).

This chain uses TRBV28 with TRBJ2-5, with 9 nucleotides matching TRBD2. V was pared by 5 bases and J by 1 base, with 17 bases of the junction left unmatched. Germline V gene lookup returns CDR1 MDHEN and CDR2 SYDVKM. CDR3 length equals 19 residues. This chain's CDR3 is CASSPHLSPGTSPQETQYF. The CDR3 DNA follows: TGTGCCAGCAGTCCCCACTTAAGTCCCGGGACTAGCCCCCAAGAGACCCAGTACTTC.

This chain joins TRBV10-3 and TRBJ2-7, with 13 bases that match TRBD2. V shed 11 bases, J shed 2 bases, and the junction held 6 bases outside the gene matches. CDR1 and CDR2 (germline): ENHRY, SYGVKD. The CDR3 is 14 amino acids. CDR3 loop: CAVSGTSGTYEQYF. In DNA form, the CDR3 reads TGTGCCGTTTCCGGGACTAGCGGGACCTACGAGCAGTACTTC.

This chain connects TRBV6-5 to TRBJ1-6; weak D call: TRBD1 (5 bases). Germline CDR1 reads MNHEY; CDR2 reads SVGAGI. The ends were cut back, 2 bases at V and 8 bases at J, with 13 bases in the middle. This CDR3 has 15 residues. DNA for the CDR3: TGTGCCAGCAGTTACATTTCAGGGATGGATTCACCCCTCCACTTT. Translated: CASSYISGMDSPLHF.

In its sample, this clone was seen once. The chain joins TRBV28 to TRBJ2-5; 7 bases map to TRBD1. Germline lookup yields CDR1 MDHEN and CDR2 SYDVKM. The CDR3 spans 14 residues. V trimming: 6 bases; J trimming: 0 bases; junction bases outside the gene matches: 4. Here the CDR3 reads CASSTGDNQETQYF. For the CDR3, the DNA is TGTGCCAGCAGCACAGGGGACAACCAAGAGACCCAGTACTTC.

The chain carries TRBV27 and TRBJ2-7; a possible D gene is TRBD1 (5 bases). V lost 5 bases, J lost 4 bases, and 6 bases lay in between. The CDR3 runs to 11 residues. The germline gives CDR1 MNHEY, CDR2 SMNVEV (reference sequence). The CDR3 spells CASSPGYEQYF. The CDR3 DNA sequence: TGTGCCAGCAGTCCAGGGTACGAGCAGTACTTC.

The CDR3: CASRLAGDSYEQYF. As DNA, the CDR3 is TGTGCCAGCAGACTAGCGGGGGACTCCTACGAGCAGTACTTC. The chain is built from TRBV7-2 and TRBJ2-5; TRBD2 agrees at 11 bases. The DNA end favors TRBJ2-7, so the J call may be wrong. The CDR3 runs to 14 residues. Germline CDR1 is SGHTA and CDR2 is FQGNSA.

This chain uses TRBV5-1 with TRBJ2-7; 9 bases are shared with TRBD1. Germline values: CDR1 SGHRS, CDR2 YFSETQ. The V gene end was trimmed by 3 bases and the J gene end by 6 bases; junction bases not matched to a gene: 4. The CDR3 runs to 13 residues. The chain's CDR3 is CASSSGQGAEQYF. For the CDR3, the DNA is TGCGCCAGCAGCTCGGGACAGGGTGCCGAGCAGTACTTC.

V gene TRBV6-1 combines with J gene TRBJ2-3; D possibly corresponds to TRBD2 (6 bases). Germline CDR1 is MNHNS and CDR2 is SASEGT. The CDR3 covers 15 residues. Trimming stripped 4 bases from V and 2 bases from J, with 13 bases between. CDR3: CASSVNPSDTDTQYF. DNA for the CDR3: TGTGCCAGCAGTGTGAATCCTAGCGACACAGATACGCAGTATTTT.

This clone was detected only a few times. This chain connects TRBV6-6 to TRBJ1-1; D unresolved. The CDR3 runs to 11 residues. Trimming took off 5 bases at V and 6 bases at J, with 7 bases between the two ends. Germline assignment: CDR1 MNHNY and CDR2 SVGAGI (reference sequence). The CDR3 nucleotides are TGTGCCAGCAGTGATGGCCCTGAAGCTTTCTTT. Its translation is CASSDGPEAFF.

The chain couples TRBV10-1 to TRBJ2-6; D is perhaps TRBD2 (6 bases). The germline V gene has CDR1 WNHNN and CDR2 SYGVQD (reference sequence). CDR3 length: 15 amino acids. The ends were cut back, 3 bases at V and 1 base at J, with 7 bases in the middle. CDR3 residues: CASSDGSSGANVLTF. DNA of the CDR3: TGCGCCAGCAGTGACGGGAGTTCTGGGGCCAACGTCCTGACTTTC.

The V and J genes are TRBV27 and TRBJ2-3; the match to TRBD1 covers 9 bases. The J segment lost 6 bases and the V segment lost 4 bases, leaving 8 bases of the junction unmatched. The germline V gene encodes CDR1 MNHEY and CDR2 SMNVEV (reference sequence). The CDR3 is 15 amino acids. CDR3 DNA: TGTGCCAGCAGTTCGACCGGGACAGGGTTCGATACGCAGTATTTT. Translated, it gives CASSSTGTGFDTQYF.

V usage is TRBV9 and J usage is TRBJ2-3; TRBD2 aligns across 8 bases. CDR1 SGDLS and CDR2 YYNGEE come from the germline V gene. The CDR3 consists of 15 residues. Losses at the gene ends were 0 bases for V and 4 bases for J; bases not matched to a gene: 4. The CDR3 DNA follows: TGTGCCAGCAGCGTAGGCGGGGGGCGGCCAGATACGCAGTATTTT. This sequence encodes CASSVGGGRPDTQYF. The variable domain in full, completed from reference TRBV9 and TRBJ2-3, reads DSGVTQTPKHLITATGQRVTLRCSPRSGDLSVYWYQQSLDQGLQFLIQYYNGEERAKGNILERFSAQQFPDLHSELNLSSLELGDSALYFCASSVGGGRPDTQYFGPGTRLTVL.

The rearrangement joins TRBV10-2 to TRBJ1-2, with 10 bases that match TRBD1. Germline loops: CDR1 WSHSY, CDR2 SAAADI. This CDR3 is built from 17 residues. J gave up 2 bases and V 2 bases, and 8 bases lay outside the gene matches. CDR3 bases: TGCGCCAGCAGTGAGGACAAGAAGGGACAGGGGAACTATGGCTACACCTTC. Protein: CASSEDKKGQGNYGYTF.

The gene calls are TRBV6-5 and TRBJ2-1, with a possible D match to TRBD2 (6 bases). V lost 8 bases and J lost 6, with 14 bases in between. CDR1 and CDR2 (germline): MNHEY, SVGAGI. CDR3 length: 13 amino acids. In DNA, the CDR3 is TGTGCCAGCGGGACTGGGACGATCAATGAGCAGTTCTTC. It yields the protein CASGTGTINEQFF.